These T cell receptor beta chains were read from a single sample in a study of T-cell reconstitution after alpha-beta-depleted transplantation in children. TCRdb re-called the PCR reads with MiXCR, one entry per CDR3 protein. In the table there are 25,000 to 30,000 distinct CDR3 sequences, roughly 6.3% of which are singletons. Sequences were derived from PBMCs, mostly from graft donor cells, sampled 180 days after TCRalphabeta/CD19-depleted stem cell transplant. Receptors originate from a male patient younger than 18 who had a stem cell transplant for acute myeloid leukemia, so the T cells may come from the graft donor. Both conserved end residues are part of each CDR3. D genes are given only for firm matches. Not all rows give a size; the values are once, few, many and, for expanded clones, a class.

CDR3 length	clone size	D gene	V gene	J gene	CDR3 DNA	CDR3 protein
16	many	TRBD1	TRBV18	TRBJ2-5	TGTGCCAGCTCACTCACACCGGGACAGGGGGCAGTGACCCAGTACTTC	CASSLTPGQGAVTQYF
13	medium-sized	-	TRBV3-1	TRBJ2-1	TGTGCCAGCAGGCCGGGCGGGTACAATGAGCAGTTCTTC	CASRPGGYNEQFF
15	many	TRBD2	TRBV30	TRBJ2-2	TGTGCCTGGACCAGACTAGCGGGAAAGGGCGGGGAGCTGTTTTTT	CAWTRLAGKGGELFF
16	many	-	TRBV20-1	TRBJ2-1	TGCAGTGCTAGACCCTTCTTGGCGGGATCCTACAATGAGCAGTTCTTC	CSARPFLAGSYNEQFF
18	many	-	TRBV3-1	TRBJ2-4	TGTGCCAGCAGCCAAGAGCGGCCGGGGGTTGGCGCCAAAAACATTCAGTACTTC	CASSQERPGVGAKNIQYF
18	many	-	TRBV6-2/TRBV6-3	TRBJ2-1	TGTGCCATCCACTCCCCCCGCAGCCAGGATGACTCCTACAATGAGCAGTTCTTC	CAIHSPRSQDDSYNEQFF
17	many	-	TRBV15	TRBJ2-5	TGTGCCACCAGCAGAGGGGCCGGGGCCTTAGGAGCTAAGACCCAGTACTTC	CATSRGAGALGAKTQYF
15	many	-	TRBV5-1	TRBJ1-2	TGCGCCAGCAGCCAGGGCGCCAGGGTGGACTATGGCTACACCTTC	CASSQGARVDYGYTF
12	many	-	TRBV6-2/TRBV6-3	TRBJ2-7	TGTGCCAGCAGCCTGGACCGCTACGAGCAGTACTTC	CASSLDRYEQYF
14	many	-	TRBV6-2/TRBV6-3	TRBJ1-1	TGTGCCAGCTACCTCGGGGAGTACAACACTGAAGCTTTCTTT	CASYLGEYNTEAFF
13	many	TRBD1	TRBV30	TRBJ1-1	TGTGCCTGGAGCGGACAGGCTAACACTGAAGCTTTCTTT	CAWSGQANTEAFF
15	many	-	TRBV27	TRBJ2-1	TGTGCCAGCAACAACAGGCGGGGGCCCTACAATGAGCAGTTCTTC	CASNNRRGPYNEQFF
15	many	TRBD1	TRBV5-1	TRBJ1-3	TGCGCCAGCAGCTTGGGAGGGACAGGGGCGAACACCATATATTTT	CASSLGGTGANTIYF
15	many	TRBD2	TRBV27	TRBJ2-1	TGTGCCAGCAGTCTCCCCGGGACTACCAACAATGAGCAGTTCTTC	CASSLPGTTNNEQFF
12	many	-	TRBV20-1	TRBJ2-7	TGCAGTGCTAGTCTAGACGTCGCCGAGCAGTACTTC	CSASLDVAEQYF
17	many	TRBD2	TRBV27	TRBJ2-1	TGTGCCATTTCGTCTCTAGCGGGAGTTAGCTCCTACAATGAGCAGTTCTTC	CAISSLAGVSSYNEQFF
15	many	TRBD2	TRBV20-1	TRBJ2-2	TGCAGTGCCCGCCCTAGCGGGAGGCCCTGGGGGGAGCTGTTTTTT	CSARPSGRPWGELFF
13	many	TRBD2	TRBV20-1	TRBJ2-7	TGCAGTGCCCCTTTCCTAGCGGGAAGTGAGCAGTACTTC	CSAPFLAGSEQYF
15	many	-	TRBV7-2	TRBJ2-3	TGTGCCAGCAGCTTAGATGGACTCCGCACAGATACGCAGTATTTT	CASSLDGLRTDTQYF
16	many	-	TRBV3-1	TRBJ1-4	TGTGCCAGCAGCTCAGGACAGTTCTCAACTAATGAAAAACTGTTTTTT	CASSSGQFSTNEKLFF
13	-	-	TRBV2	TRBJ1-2	TGTGCCAGCATTCGTCGGGGGGCGGATGGCTACACCTTC	CASIRRGADGYTF
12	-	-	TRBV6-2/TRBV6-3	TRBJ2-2	TGTGCCGGCACGGGGAACGCCGGGGAGCTGTTTTTT	CAGTGNAGELFF
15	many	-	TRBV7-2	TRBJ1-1	TGTGCCAGCAGCTCCTTTCCAGGGTTTGCATCTGAAGCTTTCTTT	CASSSFPGFASEAFF
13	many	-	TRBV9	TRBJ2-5	TGTGCCAGCAGCGTAGCGGGCGGGGAGACCCAGTACTTC	CASSVAGGETQYF
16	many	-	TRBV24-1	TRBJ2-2	TGTGCCACCAGTGATGATACGGGACCTAACACCGGGGAGCTGTTTTTT	CATSDDTGPNTGELFF
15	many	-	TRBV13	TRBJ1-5	TGTGCCAGCAGCTTAAAAGGTTATAGCAATCAGCCCCAGCATTTT	CASSLKGYSNQPQHF
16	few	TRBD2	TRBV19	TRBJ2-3	TGTGCCAGTGGTGGATCCGGGACTAGCGGCACAGATACGCAGTATTTT	CASGGSGTSGTDTQYF
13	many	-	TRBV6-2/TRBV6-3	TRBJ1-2	TGTGCCAGCAGTCCCGTTCCGACCCATGGCTACACCTTC	CASSPVPTHGYTF
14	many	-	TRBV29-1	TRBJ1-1	TGCAGCGCCGCGCCAACAGGGTTTCGCACTGAAGCTTTCTTT	CSAAPTGFRTEAFF
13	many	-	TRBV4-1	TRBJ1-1	TGCGCCAGCAGCCAAGAGAGGGGGTCGAAGGCTTTCTTT	CASSQERGSKAFF
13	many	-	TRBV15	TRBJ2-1	TGTGCCACCAGCAGAGATCTCTTCAATGAGCAGTTCTTC	CATSRDLFNEQFF
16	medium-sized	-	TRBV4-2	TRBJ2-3	TGTGCCAGCAGCCAAGATCTGGGGCTAGCTGGAGATACGCAGTATTTT	CASSQDLGLAGDTQYF
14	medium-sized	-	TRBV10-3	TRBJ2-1	TGTGCCATCAGAGAAGACTCAGACTACAATGAGCAGTTCTTC	CAIREDSDYNEQFF
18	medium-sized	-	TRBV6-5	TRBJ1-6	TGTGCCAGCAGTTATCTCGGGGGCAGCGGGGGGCGCGATTCACCCCTCCACTTT	CASSYLGGSGGRDSPLHF
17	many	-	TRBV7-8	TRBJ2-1	TGTGCCAGCAGCTTACCGTCTAAGAGCCAGTGGGGCAATGAGCAGTTCTTC	CASSLPSKSQWGNEQFF
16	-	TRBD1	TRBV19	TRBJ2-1	TGTGCCAGTAGCGTAACCCGGGACAGGAGATACAATGAGCAGTTCTTC	CASSVTRDRRYNEQFF
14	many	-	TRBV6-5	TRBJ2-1	TGTGCCAGCTCTAGTAGTAGCTCCTACAATGAGCAGTTCTTC	CASSSSSSYNEQFF
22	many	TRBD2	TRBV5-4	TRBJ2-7	TGTGCCAGCAGCTTGGTTTTTGAAAGGAGGGTTACAGCGGGAGGCCTTATTTACGAGCAGTACTTC	CASSLVFERRVTAGGLIYEQYF
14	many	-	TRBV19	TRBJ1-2	TGTGCCAGTAGTATCGGGACACTGGTTGATGGCTACACCTTC	CASSIGTLVDGYTF
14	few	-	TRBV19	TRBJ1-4	TGTGCCAGCCCACTAAACGAAAATAATGAAAAACTGTTTTTT	CASPLNENNEKLFF
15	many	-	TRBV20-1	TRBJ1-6	TGCAGTGCTAGAGATTTTCGGGGCCGTGATTCACCCCTCCACTTT	CSARDFRGRDSPLHF
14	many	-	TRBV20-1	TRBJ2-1	TGCAGTGCCCCATCACGGACAGCTAACAATGAGCAGTTCTTC	CSAPSRTANNEQFF
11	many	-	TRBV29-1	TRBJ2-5	TGCAGCGTTGAACGACGAGAGACCCAGTACTTC	CSVERRETQYF
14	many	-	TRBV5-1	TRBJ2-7	TGCGCCAGCAGCTCGCTCGAAGGGGTGGGAGAGCAGTACTTC	CASSSLEGVGEQYF
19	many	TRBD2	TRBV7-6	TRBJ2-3	TGTGCCAGCAGCTCCATGACTCTGGGACTAGCGGGGGGCCGAGGTGTTCAGTATTTT	CASSSMTLGLAGGRGVQYF
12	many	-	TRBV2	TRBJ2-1	TGTGCCAGCAGGGCGTTTAGGGGTGAGCAGTTCTTC	CASRAFRGEQFF
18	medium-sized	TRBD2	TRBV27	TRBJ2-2	TGTGCCAGCAGCCCTCAACTAGCGGGAGCTATGAACACCGGGGAGCTGTTTTTT	CASSPQLAGAMNTGELFF
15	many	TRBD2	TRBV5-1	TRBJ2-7	TGCGCCAGCAGCTGGATAGCGGGAGAGGGTTACGAGCAGTACTTC	CASSWIAGEGYEQYF
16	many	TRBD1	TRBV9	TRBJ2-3	TGTGCCAGCAGCGTTAAAGGGGGCGACGGCACAGATACGCAGTATTTT	CASSVKGGDGTDTQYF